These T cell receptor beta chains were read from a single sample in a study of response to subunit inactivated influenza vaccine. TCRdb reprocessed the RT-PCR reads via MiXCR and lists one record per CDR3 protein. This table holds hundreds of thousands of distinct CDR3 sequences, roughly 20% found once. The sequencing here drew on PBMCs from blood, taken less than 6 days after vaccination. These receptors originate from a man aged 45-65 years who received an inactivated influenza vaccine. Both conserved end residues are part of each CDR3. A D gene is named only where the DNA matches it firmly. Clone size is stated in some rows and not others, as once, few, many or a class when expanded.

CASSAGGDYGYTF	TGCGCCAGCAGTGCAGGGGGCGACTATGGCTACACCTTC	TRBD1	13	TRBJ1-2	TRBV5-1	many
CASSLAGGRQFF	TGTGCCAGCAGCTTAGCCGGCGGGAGGCAGTTCTTC	TRBD2	12	TRBJ2-1	TRBV7-2	many
CSVSFRNTEAFF	TGCAGCGTCTCGTTTCGGAACACTGAAGCTTTCTTT	-	12	TRBJ1-1	TRBV29-1	few
CATLSLGNTEAFF	TGTGCCACCCTCAGTTTAGGGAACACTGAAGCTTTCTTT	-	13	TRBJ1-1	TRBV28	-
CASAGVLYEQYF	TGTGCCAGCGCGGGAGTTCTCTACGAGCAGTACTTC	TRBD2	12	TRBJ2-7	TRBV6-2/TRBV6-3	-
CASRPGGTDTHYF	TGTGCCAGCAGGCCGGGGGGCACAGATACGCATTATTTT	-	13	TRBJ2-3	TRBV6-1	-
CASSGAARSYEQYF	TGTGCCAGCAGTGGGGCGGCGCGATCCTACGAGCAGTACTTC	-	14	TRBJ2-7	TRBV6-1	-
CASSEAQRNNEQFF	TGCGCCAGCAGCGAGGCGCAACGGAACAATGAGCAGTTCTTC	-	14	TRBJ2-1	TRBV5-1	-
CSVGQGPSTEAFF	TGCAGTGTTGGGCAGGGTCCATCCACTGAAGCTTTCTTT	-	13	TRBJ1-1	TRBV20-1	few
CASSLGLADGKQYF	TGTGCCAGCAGCCTTGGACTAGCGGACGGCAAGCAGTACTTC	TRBD2	14	TRBJ2-7	TRBV7-2	few
CAWRHLRGGRTDTQYF	TGTGCCTGGAGGCATCTTAGGGGGGGTCGTACAGATACGCAGTATTTT	-	16	TRBJ2-3	TRBV30	many
CASSQDWPGVEQYF	TGCGCCAGCAGCCAAGATTGGCCAGGCGTCGAGCAGTACTTC	-	14	TRBJ2-7	TRBV4-1	few
CAIRGNRSYEQYF	TGTGCCATCAGGGGGAATAGATCCTACGAGCAGTACTTC	-	13	TRBJ2-7	TRBV10-3	-
CASRLRTSGSYNEQFF	TGTGCCAGCAGGCTGCGGACTAGCGGGTCCTACAATGAGCAGTTCTTC	TRBD2	16	TRBJ2-1	TRBV2	-
CASSQERGSNTGELFF	TGTGCCAGCAGCCAAGAGCGCGGTTCGAACACCGGGGAGCTGTTTTTT	-	16	TRBJ2-2	TRBV4-2	few
CASSRGQANDEQYF	TGTGCCAGCAGCAGGGGGCAGGCGAACGACGAGCAGTACTTC	TRBD1	14	TRBJ2-7	TRBV7-9	-
CASSGPTSGGGDTQYF	TGTGCCAGCAGTGGACCGACTAGCGGGGGGGGAGATACGCAGTATTTT	TRBD2	16	TRBJ2-3	TRBV6-1	few